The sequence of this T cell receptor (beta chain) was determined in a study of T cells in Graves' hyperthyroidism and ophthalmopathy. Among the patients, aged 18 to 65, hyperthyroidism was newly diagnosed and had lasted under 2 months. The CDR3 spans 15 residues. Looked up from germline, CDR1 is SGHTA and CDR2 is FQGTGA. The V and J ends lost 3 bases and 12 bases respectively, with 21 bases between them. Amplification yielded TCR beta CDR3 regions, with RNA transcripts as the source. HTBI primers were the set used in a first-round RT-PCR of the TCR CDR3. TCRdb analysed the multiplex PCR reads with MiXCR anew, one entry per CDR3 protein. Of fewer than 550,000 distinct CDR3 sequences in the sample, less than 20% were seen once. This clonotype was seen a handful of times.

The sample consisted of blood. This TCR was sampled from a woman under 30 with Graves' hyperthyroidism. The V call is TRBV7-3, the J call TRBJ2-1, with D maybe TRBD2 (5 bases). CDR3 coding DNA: TGTGCCAGCAGCTTCCAACCTCTAGCCCAGGTTGGGCAGTTCTTC. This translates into CASSFQPLAQVGQFF.